These 8 T cell receptor beta chains share one sample of origin, sequenced in a study of cytomegalovirus exposure and HLA in healthy donors. The PCR employed 60 Vbeta primers together with 13 Jbeta primers. Here immunoSEQ multiplex PCR was the method, and the copy in TCRdb shows in-frame clones only, minus some. Found here are some 150,000 clones, 82% of them singletons; the top ten hold roughly 3.2%. What was sequenced was PBMCs. The receptor set was obtained from a man younger than 35 in good health and CMV-seropositive.

The CDR3 bases are TGTGCCAGCAGTTTAGGACAGGGGGTCTACACTGAAGCTTTCTTT. This encodes CASSLGQGVYTEAFF. This chain links TRBV28 with TRBJ1-1, with 10 bases matching TRBD1. Germline CDR1 is MDHEN and CDR2 is SYDVKM. Trimming cost V 2 bases and J 3 bases; bases outside gene matches: 3. This CDR3 has 15 amino acids. The full variable domain, rest sourced from reference TRBV28 and TRBJ1-1, is DVKVTQSSRYLVKRTGEKVFLECVQDMDHENMFWYRQDPGLGLRLIYFSYDVKMKEKGDIPEGYSVSREKKERFSLILESASTNQTSMYLCASSLGQGVYTEAFFGQGTRLTVV.

This chain uses TRBV5-8 with TRBJ1-1; D unclear. Trimming stripped 4 bases from V and 4 bases from J, with 11 bases between. The CDR3 spans 13 residues. Germline V gene lookup returns CDR1 SGHTS and CDR2 YDEGEE. The CDR3 sequence is CASSRFQFTEAFF. The CDR3 DNA sequence: TGTGCCAGCAGCCGTTTCCAGTTCACTGAAGCTTTCTTT. Filled out from reference TRBV5-8 and TRBJ1-1, the complete variable domain reads EAGVTQSPTHLIKTRGQQATLRCSPISGHTSVYWYQQALGLGLQFLLWYDEGEERNRGNFPPRFSGRQFPNYSSELNVNALELEDSALYLCASSRFQFTEAFFGQGTRLTVV.

The CDR3 DNA follows: TGTGCCAGCAGTCCCTCGGCGGGCCTATACGAGCAGTACTTC. Protein product: CASSPSAGLYEQYF. V is TRBV6-5 and J is TRBJ2-5, with TRBD2 as a possible D gene (5 bases). The DNA end is more similar to TRBJ2-7, so the J call may be wrong. The CDR3 is made up of 14 amino acids. Looked up from germline, CDR1 is MNHEY and CDR2 is SVGAGI.

J is TRBJ1-5 and V is TRBV27, with D perhaps matching TRBD1 (5 bases). Germline V lookup: CDR1 MNHEY, CDR2 SMNVEV (reference sequence). The CDR3 runs to 14 residues. The V end lost 4 bases, the J end lost 2 bases, and 9 bases lay between the germline ends. Here the CDR3 DNA reads TGTGCCAGCAGTTGGACGGGGGGCAATCAGCCCCAGCATTTT. Translating it yields CASSWTGGNQPQHF.

This clone was observed a handful of times. This rearrangement joins TRBV9 to TRBJ1-3; D is possibly TRBD1 (6 bases). Germline CDR1 and CDR2: SGDLS and YYNGEE. V gave up 0 bases and J gave up 2 bases, with 9 bases separating them. CDR3 length: 15 residues. The CDR3 here is CASSVGRGTGNTIYF. In DNA, the CDR3 is TGTGCCAGCAGCGTAGGCAGGGGCACTGGAAACACCATATATTTT.

The chain recombines TRBV6-5 with TRBJ1-4; 7 bases are a match to TRBD1. The CDR3 loop spans 14 amino acids. Unmatched junction bases numbered 7, after V lost 6 bases and J lost 6 bases. The germline V gene encodes CDR1 MNHEY and CDR2 SVGAGI. The chain's CDR3 is CASRNRGGDEKLFF. In DNA, the CDR3 is TGTGCCAGCAGAAACAGGGGCGGTGATGAAAAACTGTTTTTT.

The rearrangement links TRBV25-1 to TRBJ1-4, with a possible D match to TRBD1 (5 bases). Between the trimmed V and J ends, which lost 1 base and 6 bases, there was a span of 15 bases. The CDR3 sequence is 16 residues long. Germline assignment: CDR1 MGHDK and CDR2 SYGVNS. The DNA for the CDR3 is TGTGCCAGCAGTGAATGGGGCCAGGGAGGCCATGAAAAACTGTTTTTT. Amino acids: CASSEWGQGGHEKLFF.

In this sample, this clone turned up once. This chain connects TRBV15 to TRBJ2-1; weak D call: TRBD2 (6 bases). The CDR3 spans 14 residues. Trimming pared 1 base from V and 9 bases from J, leaving 13 bases between. Germline-derived CDR1 and CDR2 are LNHNV and YYDKDF (reference sequence). CDR3 residues: CATSRVGGKSEQFF. For the CDR3, the DNA is TGTGCCACCAGCAGAGTTGGGGGGAAAAGTGAGCAGTTCTTC.